The sequence of this T cell receptor beta chain was determined in a study of cytomegalovirus exposure and HLA in healthy donors. Whole-study context: Caucasian-associated ancestry cluster membership applied to less than 85% of 300 to 450 genotyped donors.

CDR1 ENHRY and CDR2 SYGVKD come from the germline V gene. The CDR3 is 14 amino acids. V lost 10 bases, J lost 0 bases, and 16 bases lay in between. PCR primers comprised 60 Vbeta and 13 Jbeta primers. Original methodology: The count from a later analysis was about 80 million unique TCR beta chains, 9.5 million to 13 million of them shared. Libraries were prepared by immunoSEQ multiplex PCR; TCRdb keeps only in-frame clonotypes and omits some of them. V, J and clone size reflect that table, while D and trimming were determined from the DNA. The table shows 50,000 to 65,000 clones, with approximately 86% occurring only once.

The clonotype originates from a woman under 30 in good health and CMV-seronegative. The chain is built from TRBV10-3 and TRBJ2-7, with D possibly TRBD1 on 6 matching bases. The sequencing input was PBMCs. CDR3 protein: CATLRGTFSYEQYF. The CDR3 nucleotides read TGTGCCACCCTAAGAGGGACATTCTCCTACGAGCAGTACTTC.